The clone carrying this TCR beta chain came up a few times. Antigen specificity is unknown. Each cDNA molecule carried a unique molecular identifier. TCRdb reanalysed the 5' RACE reads using MiXCR and keeps one entry per CDR3 protein. Among around 55,000 distinct CDR3 sequences listed, around 12% were seen once. The data originate from a study of early T cells in non-severe SARS-CoV-2 infection. Study-wide results and limits: Matching with VDJdb favored anti-spike CD8 responses (missing private and CD4 specificities).

The ends were cut back, 4 bases at V and 4 bases at J, with 13 bases in the middle. The CDR3 loop spans 13 amino acids. Germline V lookup: CDR1 SQVTM, CDR2 ANQGSEA. Sequenced sample: whole blood. This chain uses TRBV29-1 with TRBJ1-1; possibly TRBD1 for D (6 bases). The source of this sequence is an adult who was a healthcare worker with PCR-confirmed SARS-CoV-2 infection or an uninfected control (not recorded which). The CDR3 DNA is TGCAGCGTTGGAGAGGGAGGGGGCACTGAAGCTTTCTTT. It yields the protein CSVGEGGGTEAFF.